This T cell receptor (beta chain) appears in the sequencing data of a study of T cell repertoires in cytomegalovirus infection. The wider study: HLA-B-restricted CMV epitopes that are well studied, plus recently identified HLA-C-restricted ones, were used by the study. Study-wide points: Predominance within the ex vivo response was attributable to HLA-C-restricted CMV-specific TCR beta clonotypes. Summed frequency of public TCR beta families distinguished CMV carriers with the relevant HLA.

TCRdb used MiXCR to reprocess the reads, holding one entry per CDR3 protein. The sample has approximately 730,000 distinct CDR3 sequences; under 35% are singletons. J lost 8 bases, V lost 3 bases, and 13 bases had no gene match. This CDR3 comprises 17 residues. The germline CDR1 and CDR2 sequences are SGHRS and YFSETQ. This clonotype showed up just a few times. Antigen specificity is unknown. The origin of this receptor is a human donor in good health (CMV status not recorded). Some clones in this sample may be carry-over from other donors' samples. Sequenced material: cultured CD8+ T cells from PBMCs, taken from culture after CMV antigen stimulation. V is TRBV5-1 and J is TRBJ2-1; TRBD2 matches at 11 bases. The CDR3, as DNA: TGCGCCAGCAGCTCCCTGACTAGCGGGGAACCTTTGCATGAGCAGTTCTTC. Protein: CASSSLTSGEPLHEQFF.